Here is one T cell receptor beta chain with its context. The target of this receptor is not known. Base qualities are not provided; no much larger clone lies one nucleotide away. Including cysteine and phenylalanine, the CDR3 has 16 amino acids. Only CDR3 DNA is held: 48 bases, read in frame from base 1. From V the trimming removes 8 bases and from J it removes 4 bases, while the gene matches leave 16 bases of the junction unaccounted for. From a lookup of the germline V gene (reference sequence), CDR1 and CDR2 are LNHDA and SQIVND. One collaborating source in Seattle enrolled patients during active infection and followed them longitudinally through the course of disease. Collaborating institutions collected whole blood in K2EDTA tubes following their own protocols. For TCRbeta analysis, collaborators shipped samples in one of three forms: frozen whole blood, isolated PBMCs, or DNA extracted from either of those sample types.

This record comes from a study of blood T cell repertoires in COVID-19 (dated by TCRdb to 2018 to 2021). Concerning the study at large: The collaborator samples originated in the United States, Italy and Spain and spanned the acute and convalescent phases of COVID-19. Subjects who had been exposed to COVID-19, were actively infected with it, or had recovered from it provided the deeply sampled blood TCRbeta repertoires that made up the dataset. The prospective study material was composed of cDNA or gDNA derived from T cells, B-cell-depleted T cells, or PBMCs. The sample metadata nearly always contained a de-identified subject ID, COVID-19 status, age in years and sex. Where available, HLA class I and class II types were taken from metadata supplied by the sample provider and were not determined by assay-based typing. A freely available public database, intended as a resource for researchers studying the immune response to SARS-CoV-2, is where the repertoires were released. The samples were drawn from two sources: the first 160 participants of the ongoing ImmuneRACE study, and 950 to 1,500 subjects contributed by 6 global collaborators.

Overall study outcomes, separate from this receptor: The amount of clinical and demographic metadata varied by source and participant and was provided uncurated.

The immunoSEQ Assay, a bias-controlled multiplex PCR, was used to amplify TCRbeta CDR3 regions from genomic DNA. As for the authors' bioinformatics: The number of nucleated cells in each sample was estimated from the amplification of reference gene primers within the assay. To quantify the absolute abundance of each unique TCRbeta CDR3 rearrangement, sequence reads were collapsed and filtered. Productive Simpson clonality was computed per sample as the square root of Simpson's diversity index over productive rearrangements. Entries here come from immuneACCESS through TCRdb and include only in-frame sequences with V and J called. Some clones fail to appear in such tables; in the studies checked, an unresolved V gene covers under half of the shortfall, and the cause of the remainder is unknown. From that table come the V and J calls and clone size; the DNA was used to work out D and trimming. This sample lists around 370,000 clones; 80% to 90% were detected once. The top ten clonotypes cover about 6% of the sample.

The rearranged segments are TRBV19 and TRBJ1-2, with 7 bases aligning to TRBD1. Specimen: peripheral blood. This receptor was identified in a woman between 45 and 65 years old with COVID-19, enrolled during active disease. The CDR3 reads CASRQGGIISGYGYTF. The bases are TGTGCCAGTCGCCAGGGGGGCATAATATCGGGCTATGGCTACACCTTC.